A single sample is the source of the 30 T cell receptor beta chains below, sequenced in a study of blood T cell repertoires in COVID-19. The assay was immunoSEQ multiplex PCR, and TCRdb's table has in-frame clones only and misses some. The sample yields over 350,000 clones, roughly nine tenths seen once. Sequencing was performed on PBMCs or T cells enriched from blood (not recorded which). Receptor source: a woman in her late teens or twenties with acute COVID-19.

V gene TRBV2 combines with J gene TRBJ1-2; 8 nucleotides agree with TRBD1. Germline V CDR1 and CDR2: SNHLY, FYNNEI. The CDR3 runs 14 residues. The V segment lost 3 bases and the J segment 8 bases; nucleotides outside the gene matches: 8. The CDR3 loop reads CASSEPAGGAGYTF. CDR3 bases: TGTGCCAGCAGTGAGCCAGCAGGGGGCGCCGGCTACACCTTC.

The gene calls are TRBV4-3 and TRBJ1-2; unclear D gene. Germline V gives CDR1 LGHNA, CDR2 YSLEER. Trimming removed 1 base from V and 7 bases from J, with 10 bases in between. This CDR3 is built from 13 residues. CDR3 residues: CASSQGPGFGYTF. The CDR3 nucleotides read TGCGCCAGCAGCCAAGGGCCGGGGTTTGGCTACACCTTC.

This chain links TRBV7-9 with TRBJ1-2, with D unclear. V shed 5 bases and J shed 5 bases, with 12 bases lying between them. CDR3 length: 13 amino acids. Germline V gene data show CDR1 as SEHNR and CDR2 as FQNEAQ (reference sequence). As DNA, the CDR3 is TGTGCCAGCAGCCCTGGAGGAGTTTATGGCTACACCTTC. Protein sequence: CASSPGGVYGYTF.

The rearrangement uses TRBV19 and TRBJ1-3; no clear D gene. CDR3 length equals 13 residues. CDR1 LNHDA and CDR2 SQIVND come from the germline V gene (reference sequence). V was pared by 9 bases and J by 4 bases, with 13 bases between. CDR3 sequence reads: CASGSPRGNTIYF. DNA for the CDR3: TGTGCCAGCGGGAGCCCCCGCGGAAACACCATATATTTT.

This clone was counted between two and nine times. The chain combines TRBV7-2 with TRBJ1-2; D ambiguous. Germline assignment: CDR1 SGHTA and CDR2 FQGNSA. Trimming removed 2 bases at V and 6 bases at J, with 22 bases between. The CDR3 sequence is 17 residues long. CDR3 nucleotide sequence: TGTGCCAGCAGCTTAAAGGAGGGAAGGGTTGGTTTGCATGGCTACACCTTC. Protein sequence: CASSLKEGRVGLHGYTF.

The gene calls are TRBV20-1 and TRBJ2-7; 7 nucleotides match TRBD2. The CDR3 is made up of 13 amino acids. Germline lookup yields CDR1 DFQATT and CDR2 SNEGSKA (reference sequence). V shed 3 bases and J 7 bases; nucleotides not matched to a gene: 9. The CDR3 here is CSASRGGLSEQYF. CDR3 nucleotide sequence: TGCAGTGCTAGTCGGGGAGGGCTTAGTGAGCAGTACTTC.

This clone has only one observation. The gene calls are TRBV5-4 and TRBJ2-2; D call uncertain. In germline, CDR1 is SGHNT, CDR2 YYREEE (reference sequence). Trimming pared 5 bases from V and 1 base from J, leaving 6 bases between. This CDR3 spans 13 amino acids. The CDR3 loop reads CASRVQNTGELFF. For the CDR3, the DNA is TGTGCCAGCAGGGTACAGAACACCGGGGAGCTGTTTTTT.

In DNA form, the CDR3 reads TGTGCCAGCAGTTACTCGAGGACAGCTCGTTTTGAAGCTTTCTTT. Its protein is CASSYSRTARFEAFF. The rearrangement uses TRBV6-5 and TRBJ1-1; D possibly corresponds to TRBD1 (6 bases). Germline CDR1 MNHEY, CDR2 SVGAGI. The CDR3 runs to 15 residues. Trimming left V 0 bases short and J 7 bases short, with 15 bases between.

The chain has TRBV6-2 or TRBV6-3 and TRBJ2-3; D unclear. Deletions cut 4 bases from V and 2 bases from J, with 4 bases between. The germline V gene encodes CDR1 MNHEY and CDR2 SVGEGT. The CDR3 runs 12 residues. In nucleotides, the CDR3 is TGTGCCAGCAGTTCAGTCACAGATACGCAGTATTTT. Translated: CASSSVTDTQYF.

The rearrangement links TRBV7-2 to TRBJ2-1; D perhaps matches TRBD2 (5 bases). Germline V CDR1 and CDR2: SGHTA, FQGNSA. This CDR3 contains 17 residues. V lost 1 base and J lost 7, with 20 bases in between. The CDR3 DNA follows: TGTGCCAGCAGCTTAGACTGGGCGGGCTCATTTCGAAATGAGCAGTTCTTC. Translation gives CASSLDWAGSFRNEQFF.

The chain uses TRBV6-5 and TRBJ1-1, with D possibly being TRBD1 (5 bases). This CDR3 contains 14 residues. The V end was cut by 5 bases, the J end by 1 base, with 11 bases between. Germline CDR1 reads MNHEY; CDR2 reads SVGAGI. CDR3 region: CASSPTDTNTEAFF. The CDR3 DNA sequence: TGTGCCAGCAGTCCGACAGACACGAACACTGAAGCTTTCTTT.

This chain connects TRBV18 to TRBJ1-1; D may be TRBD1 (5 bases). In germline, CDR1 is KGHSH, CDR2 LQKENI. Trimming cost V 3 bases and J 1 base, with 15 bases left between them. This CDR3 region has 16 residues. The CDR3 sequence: CASSPWGGTQNTEAFF. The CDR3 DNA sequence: TGTGCCAGCTCACCCTGGGGAGGGACGCAGAACACTGAAGCTTTCTTT.

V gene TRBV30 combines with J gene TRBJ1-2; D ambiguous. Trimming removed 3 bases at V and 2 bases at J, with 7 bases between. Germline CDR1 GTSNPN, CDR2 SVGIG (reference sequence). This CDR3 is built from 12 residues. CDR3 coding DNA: TGTGCCTGGAGGGGCAAAAACTATGGCTACACCTTC. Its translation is CAWRGKNYGYTF. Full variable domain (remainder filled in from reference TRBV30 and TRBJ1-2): SQTIHQWPATLVQPVGSPLSLECTVEGTSNPNLYWYRQAAGRGLQLLFYSVGIGQISSEVPQNLSASRPQDRQFILSSKKLLLSDSGFYLCAWRGKNYGYTFGSGTRLTVV.

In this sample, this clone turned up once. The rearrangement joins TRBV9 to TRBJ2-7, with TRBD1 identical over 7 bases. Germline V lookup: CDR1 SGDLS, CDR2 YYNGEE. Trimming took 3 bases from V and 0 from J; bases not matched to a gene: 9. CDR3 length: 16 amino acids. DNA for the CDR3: TGTGCCAGCAGCGCGAAATTGGGACAGAGCTCCTACGAGCAGTACTTC. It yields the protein CASSAKLGQSSYEQYF.

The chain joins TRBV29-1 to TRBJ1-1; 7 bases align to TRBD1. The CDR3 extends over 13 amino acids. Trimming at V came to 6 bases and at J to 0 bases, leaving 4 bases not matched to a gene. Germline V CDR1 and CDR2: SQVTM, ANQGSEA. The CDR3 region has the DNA TGCAGCGTCGCGGGACAGATGAACACTGAAGCTTTCTTT. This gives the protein CSVAGQMNTEAFF.

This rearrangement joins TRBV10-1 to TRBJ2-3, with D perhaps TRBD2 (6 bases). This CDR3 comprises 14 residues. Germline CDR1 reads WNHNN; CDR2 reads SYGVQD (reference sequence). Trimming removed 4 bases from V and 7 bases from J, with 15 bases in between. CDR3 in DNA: TGCGCCAGCAGTGGTGGGGGGAGTTCACATACGCAGTATTTT. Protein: CASSGGGSSHTQYF.

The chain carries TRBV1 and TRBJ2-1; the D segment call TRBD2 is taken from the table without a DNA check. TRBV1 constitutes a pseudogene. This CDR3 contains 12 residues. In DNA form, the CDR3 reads TGCACCAGCAGCCAAGATCTCTGTGAGCAGTTCTTC. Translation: CTSSQDLCEQFF.

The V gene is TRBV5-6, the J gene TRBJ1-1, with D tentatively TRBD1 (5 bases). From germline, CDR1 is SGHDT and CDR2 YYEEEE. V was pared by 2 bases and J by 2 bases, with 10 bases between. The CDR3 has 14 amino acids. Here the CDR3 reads CASSFGGENTEAFF. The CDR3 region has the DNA TGTGCCAGCAGCTTTGGGGGGGAAAACACTGAAGCTTTCTTT.

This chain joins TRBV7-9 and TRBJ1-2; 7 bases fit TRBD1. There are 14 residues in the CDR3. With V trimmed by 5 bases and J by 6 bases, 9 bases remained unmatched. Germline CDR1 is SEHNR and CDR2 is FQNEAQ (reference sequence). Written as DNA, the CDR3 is TGTGCCAGCAGCGTAACAGGGGTTATTAATGGCTACACCTTC. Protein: CASSVTGVINGYTF.

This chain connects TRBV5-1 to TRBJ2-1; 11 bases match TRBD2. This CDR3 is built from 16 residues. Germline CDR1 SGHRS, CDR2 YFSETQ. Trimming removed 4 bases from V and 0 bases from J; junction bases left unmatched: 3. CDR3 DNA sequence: TGCGCCAGCAGCACCGGGACTAGCGGCTCCTACAATGAGCAGTTCTTC. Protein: CASSTGTSGSYNEQFF. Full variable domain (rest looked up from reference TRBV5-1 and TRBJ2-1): KAGVTQTPRYLIKTRGQQVTLSCSPISGHRSVSWYQQTPGQGLQFLFEYFSETQRNKGNFPGRFSGRQFSNSRSEMNVSTLELGDSALYLCASSTGTSGSYNEQFFGPGTRLTVL.

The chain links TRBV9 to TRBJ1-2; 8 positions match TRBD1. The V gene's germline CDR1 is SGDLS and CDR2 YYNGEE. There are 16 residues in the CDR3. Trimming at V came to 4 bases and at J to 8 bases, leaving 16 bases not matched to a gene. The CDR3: CASSPRPGTGWGGYTF. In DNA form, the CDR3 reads TGTGCCAGCAGCCCACGTCCCGGGACAGGTTGGGGAGGCTACACCTTC.

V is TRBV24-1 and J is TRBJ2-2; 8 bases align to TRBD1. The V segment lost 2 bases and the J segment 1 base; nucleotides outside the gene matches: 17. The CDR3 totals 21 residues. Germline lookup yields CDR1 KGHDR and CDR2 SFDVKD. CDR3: CATSDYPRLLHDRGNTGELFF. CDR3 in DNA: TGTGCCACCAGTGATTACCCCCGTTTGCTCCACGACAGGGGGAACACCGGGGAGCTGTTTTTT.

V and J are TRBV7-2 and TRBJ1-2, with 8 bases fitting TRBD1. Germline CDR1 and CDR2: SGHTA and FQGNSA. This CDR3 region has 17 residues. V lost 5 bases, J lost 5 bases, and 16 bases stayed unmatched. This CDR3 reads CASSQNDSGGRSYGYTF. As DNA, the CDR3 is TGTGCCAGCAGCCAAAATGATTCAGGGGGCCGATCTTATGGCTACACCTTC.

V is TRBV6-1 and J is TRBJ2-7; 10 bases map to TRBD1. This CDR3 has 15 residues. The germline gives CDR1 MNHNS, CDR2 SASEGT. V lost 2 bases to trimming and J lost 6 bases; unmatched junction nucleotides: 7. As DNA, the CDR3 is TGTGCCAGCAGTGAATGGGACAGGGGAGGTCGCGAGCAGTACTTC. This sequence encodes CASSEWDRGGREQYF.

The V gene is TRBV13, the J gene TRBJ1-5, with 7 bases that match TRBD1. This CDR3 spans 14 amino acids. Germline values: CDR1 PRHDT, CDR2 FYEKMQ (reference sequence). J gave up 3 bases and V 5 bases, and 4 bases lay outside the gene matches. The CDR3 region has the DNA TGTGCCAGCAGCCTAGACAGGGTCAATCAGCCCCAGCATTTT. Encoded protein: CASSLDRVNQPQHF. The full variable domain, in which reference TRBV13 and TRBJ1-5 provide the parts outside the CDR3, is AAGVIQSPRHLIKEKRETATLKCYPIPRHDTVYWYQQGPGQDPQFLISFYEKMQSDKGSIPDRFSAQQFSDYHSELNMSSLELGDSALYFCASSLDRVNQPQHFGDGTRLSIL.

This CDR3 is CSVRPSRTGSYGYTF. The DNA of the CDR3 is TGCAGCGTCAGACCGTCCCGGACAGGGTCCTATGGCTACACCTTC. This rearrangement joins TRBV29-1 to TRBJ1-2; 8 bases are a match to TRBD1. Germline V gene sequence: CDR1 SQVTM, CDR2 ANQGSEA. The CDR3 contains 15 residues. V lost 6 bases, J lost 4 bases, and 13 bases stayed unmatched.

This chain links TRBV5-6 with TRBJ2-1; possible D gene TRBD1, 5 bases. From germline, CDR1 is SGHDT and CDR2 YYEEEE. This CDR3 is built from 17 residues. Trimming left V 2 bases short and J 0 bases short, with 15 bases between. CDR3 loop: CASSFRQPFSSYNEQFF. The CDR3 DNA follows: TGTGCCAGCAGCTTCAGACAGCCCTTTAGCTCCTACAATGAGCAGTTCTTC.

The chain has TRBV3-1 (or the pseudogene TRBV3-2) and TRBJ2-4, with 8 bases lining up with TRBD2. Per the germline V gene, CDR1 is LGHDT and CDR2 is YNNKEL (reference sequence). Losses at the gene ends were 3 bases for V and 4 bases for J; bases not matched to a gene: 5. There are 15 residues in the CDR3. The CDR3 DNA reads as TGTGCCAGCAGCCACAAGGGACTAGGTAAAAACATTCAGTACTTC. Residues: CASSHKGLGKNIQYF.

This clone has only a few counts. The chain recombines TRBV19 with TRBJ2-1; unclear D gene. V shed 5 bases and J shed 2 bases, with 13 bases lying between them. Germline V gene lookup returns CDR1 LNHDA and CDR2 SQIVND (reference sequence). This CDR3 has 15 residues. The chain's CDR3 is CASSPSQRPYNEQFF. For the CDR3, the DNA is TGTGCCAGTAGTCCGTCACAGAGACCCTACAATGAGCAGTTCTTC.

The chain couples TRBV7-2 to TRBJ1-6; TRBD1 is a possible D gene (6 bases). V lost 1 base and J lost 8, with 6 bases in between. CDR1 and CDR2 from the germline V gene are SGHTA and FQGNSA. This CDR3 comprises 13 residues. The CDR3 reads CASSLGTDSPLHF. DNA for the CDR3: TGTGCCAGCAGCTTAGGGACAGATTCACCCCTCCACTTT. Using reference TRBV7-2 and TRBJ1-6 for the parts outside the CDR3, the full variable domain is GAGVSQSPSNKVTEKGKDVELRCDPISGHTALYWYRQSLGQGLEFLIYFQGNSAPDKSGLPSDRFSAERTGGSVSTLTIQRTQQEDSAVYLCASSLGTDSPLHFGNGTRLTVT.